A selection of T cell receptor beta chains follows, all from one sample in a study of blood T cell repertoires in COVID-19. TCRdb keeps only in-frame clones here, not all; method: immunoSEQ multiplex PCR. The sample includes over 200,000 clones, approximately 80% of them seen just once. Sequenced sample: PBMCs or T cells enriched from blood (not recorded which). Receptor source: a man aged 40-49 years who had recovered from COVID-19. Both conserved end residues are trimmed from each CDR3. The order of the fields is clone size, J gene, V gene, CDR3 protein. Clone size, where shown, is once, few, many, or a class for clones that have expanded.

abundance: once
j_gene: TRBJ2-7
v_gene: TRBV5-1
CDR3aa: ASSSPGGVEQY

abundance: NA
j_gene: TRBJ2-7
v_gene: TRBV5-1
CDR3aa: ASSLDSGGSSYEQY

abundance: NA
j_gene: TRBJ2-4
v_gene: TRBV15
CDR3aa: ATSRDAGRGQLAKNIQY

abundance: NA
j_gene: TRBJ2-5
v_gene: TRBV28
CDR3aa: ASFSAGGGTQY

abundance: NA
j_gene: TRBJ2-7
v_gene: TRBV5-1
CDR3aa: ASSSFSGGTYEQY

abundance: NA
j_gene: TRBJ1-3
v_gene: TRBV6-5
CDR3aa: ASRQQISGNTIY

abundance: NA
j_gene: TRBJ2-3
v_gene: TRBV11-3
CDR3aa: ASSLDPRLAGGGDTQY

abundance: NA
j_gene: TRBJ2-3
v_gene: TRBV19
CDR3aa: ASSIFDSSTDTQY

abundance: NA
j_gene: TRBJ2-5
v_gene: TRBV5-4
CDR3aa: ASSLAASGRSGETQY

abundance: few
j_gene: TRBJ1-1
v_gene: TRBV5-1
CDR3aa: ASSLGGGFTEAF

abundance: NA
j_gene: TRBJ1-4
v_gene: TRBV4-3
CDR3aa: ASSQDLWGPNEKLF

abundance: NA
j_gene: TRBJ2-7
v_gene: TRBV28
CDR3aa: ASSFSLAGGNEQY

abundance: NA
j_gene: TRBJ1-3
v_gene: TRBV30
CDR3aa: AWSNRAGNTIY

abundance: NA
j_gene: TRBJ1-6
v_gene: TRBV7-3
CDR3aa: ASSLGQPRSPLH

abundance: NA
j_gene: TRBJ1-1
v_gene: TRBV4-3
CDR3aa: ASSPSRGKGEAF

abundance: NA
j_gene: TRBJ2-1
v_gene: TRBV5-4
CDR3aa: ASSLAGGLHDEQF

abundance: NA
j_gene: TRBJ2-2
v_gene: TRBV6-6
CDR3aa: ASSHRFTGELF

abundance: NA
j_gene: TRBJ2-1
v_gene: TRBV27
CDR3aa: ASSSGTSGKNEQF

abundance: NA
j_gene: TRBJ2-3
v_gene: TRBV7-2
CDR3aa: ASNQGADTQY

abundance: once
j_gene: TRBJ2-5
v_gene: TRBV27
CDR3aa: ASSSISGTEQETQY

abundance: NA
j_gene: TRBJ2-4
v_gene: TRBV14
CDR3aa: ASSQVPFSVAKNIQY

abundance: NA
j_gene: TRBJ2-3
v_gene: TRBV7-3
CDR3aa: ASSSGEGIRSDTQY

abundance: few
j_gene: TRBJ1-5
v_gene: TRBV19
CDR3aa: ASSPGQGNQPQH

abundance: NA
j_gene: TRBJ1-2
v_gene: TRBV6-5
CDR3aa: ASSYSDSPNIYGYT

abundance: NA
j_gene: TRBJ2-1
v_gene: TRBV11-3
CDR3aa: ASSSPRGNYNEQF

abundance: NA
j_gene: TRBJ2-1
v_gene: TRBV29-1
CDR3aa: SAMGGSSYNEQF

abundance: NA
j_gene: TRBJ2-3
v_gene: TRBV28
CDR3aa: ASRSGTSGLVHTQY

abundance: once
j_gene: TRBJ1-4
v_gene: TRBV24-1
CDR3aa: ATSTRTGGYEKLF

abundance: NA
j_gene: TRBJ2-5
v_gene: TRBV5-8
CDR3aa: ASSSLAGRQETQY

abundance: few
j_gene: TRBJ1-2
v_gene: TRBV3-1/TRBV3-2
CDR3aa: ASGQGAPYGYT

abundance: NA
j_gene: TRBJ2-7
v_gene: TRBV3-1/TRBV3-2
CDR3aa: ASSLYSSGVAYEQY

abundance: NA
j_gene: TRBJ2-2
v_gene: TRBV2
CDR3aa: ASKGGSGRTGELF

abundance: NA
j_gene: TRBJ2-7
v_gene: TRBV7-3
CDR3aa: ASSLNGGLPYEQY

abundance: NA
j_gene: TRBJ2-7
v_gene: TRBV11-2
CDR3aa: ASSFGLAGGYEQY

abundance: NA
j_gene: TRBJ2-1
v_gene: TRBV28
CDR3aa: ASSPIVRRERVGNEQF

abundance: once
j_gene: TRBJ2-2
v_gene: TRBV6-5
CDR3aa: ASSLGIQGVGELF

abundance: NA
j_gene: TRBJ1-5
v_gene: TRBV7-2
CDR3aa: ASSSRDRVSQH

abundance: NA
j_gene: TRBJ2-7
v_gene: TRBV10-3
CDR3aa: AISERGRGADEQY

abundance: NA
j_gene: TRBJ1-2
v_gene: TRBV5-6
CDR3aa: ASSSGQVRT

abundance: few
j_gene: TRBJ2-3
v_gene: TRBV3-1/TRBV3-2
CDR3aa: ASSALHSRTITDTQY

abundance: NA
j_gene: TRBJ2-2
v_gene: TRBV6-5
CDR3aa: ASRVAGTGELF

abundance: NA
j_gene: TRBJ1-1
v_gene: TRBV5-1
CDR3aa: ASSLALGGGEAF

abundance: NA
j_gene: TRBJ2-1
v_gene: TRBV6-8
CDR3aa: ASTEDYDSYNEQF

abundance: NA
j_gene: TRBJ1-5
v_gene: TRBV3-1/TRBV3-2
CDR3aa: ASSQALLGGSNQPQH

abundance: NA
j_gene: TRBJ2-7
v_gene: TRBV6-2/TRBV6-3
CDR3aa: ASSPDSSYEQY

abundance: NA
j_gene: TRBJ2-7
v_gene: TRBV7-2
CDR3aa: ASSLEATSGDPLQY

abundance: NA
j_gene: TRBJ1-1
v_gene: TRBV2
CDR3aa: ASSQDSNTEAF

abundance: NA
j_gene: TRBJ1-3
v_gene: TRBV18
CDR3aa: ASSILTRGAQGNTIY

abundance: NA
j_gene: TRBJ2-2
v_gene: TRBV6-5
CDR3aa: ATDILAGEPGELF

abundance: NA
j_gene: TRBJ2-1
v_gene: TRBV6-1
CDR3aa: ASSGELAETYNEQF

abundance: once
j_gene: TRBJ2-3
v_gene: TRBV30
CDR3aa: ATDRGLTDTQY

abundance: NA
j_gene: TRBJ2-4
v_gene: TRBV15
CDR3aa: ATSRDRGLGDIQY

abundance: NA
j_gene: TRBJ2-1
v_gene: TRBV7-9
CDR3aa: ASSTPGTSGIYNEQF

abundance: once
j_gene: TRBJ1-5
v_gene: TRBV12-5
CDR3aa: ASGLMSRDRDKLGNQPQH

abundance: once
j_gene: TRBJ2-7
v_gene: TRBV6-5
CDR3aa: ASSYSPRNEQY

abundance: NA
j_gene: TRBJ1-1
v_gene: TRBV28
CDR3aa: ASSVGGGTEAF

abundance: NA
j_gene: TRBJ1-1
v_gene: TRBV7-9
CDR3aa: ASSQTGGLGWAF

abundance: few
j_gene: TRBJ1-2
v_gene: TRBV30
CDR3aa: AWSLQTAYGYT

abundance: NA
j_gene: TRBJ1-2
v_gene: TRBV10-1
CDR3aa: ASSVWGEDNYGYT